This entry features one T cell receptor beta chain sequence. The target antigen is unknown. The data were taken from a study of T cell responses to AZD1222 COVID-19 vaccine. Whole-study findings and limits: Elevations in Spike-specific TCR breadth and depth followed administration of two AZD1222 doses. Repertoires were obtained only post-peak T cell response.

Researchers grouped second doses given at about 4 or about 12 weeks into one pool. Using immunoSEQ multiplex PCR, the repertoire was profiled, and TCRdb retains in-frame clones only, with some absent. This repertoire shows about 69,000 clones, approximately 87% found once; its top ten account for 20% to 25%. This TCR came from an adult who received the AZD1222 COVID-19 vaccine. Material: peripheral blood, obtained 28 days after the second AZD1222 dose.

CDR3 sequence: CASSFSGGALDTQYF. The DNA for the CDR3 is TGCGCCAGCAGCTTTAGCGGGGGGGCCCTAGATACGCAGTATTTT. V and J are TRBV5-1 and TRBJ2-3, with 11 bases lining up with TRBD2. V lost 2 bases and J lost 5; bases outside the gene matches: 4. Germline-derived CDR1 and CDR2 are SGHRS and YFSETQ. The CDR3 runs 15 residues.